These 2 T cell receptor beta chains were sequenced from one sample in a study of blood T cell repertoires in COVID-19. The method was immunoSEQ multiplex PCR; TCRdb's version includes in-frame clones alone and lacks a portion of them. The table includes tens of thousands of clones, 80% to 90% detected once. Sequenced material: peripheral blood. The receptors stem from a man between 60 and 75 years old with acute or convalescent COVID-19.

The V gene is TRBV29-1, the J gene TRBJ1-1; a possible D gene is TRBD1 (5 bases). V lost 7 bases and J 0 bases, leaving 12 bases between the germline ends. Germline assignment: CDR1 SQVTM and CDR2 ANQGSEA. The CDR3 totals 13 residues. The CDR3 region has the DNA TGCAGCGGCATAAAACAGGTGAACACTGAAGCTTTCTTT. It specifies CSGIKQVNTEAFF.

This chain uses TRBV30 with TRBJ1-3; 8 nucleotides match TRBD1. V shed 2 bases and J 0 bases; nucleotides not matched to a gene: 6. The germline V gene encodes CDR1 GTSNPN and CDR2 SVGIG (reference sequence). The CDR3 runs to 16 residues. This CDR3 reads CAWSTRTGSSGNTIYF. CDR3 in DNA: TGTGCCTGGAGTACAAGGACAGGGAGCTCTGGAAACACCATATATTTT.